The rows below give T cell receptor beta chains drawn from one sample of a study of shared clonotypes between healthy human individuals. Produced via immunoSEQ multiplex PCR; TCRdb's table is partial and in-frame only. This table holds 2,500,000 or so clones, just over 90% found once. Sequenced: naive CD4+ T cells sorted from blood. These receptors were obtained from a man aged 18 to 35 in good health. CDR3s include the opening cysteine and the closing phenylalanine or tryptophan. The D gene is left open where the match is weak. Some rows mark clone size as missing; the rest say once, few, many or name a class of expanded clone.

.	.	TRBV6-5	TRBJ1-4	TGTGCCAGCAGTTACGGAGGGTCTGAAAAACTGTTTTTT	CASSYGGSEKLFF
.	.	TRBV18	TRBJ2-2	TGTGCCAGCTCACCACCGACGAGAACCGGGGAGCTGTTTTTT	CASSPPTRTGELFF
.	.	TRBV30	TRBJ2-7	TGTGCCTGGAGTGTACCTCTGCGGTCCTACGAGCAGTACTTC	CAWSVPLRSYEQYF
.	TRBD2	TRBV9	TRBJ2-1	TGTGCCAGCAGCGTAGGCCTGGCTAGCGGGGGAAACTCCTACAATGAGCAGTTCTTC	CASSVGLASGGNSYNEQFF
.	.	TRBV28	TRBJ2-1	TGTGCCAGCAGCCGCACCCCCGGGAGCTTAAACAATGAGCAGTTCTTC	CASSRTPGSLNNEQFF
.	.	TRBV5-1	TRBJ1-2	TGCGCCAGCAGCTTGGTGGCAGGGCATAACTATGGCTACACCTTC	CASSLVAGHNYGYTF
once	TRBD1	TRBV5-1	TRBJ2-7	TGCGCCAGCAGCGCCGGGACAGGAACCTACGAGCAGTACTTC	CASSAGTGTYEQYF
once	.	TRBV18	TRBJ2-7	TGTGCCAGCTCACATGGACAGCTTTACTCCTACGAGCAGTACTTC	CASSHGQLYSYEQYF
.	.	TRBV15	TRBJ1-1	TGTGCCACCAGCAGCGGACTAATTGGCAAAGCTTTCTTT	CATSSGLIGKAFF
.	.	TRBV5-6	TRBJ2-5	TGTGCCAGCAGCCTCGCCGAGGGGGTGAGGGAGACCCAGTACTTC	CASSLAEGVRETQYF
.	TRBD1	TRBV2	TRBJ1-1	TGTGCCACCAGGGGGCAGGTGAACACTGAAGCTTTCTTT	CATRGQVNTEAFF
.	TRBD2	TRBV6-5	TRBJ2-3	TGTGCCAGCAGTTCTAGCGGGAGTAAAAATACGCAGTATTTT	CASSSSGSKNTQYF
few	.	TRBV9	TRBJ2-2	TGTGCCAGCAGCTTCCGTCAGGGGTCAAGAGCCGGGGAGCTGTTTTTT	CASSFRQGSRAGELFF
.	.	TRBV5-1	TRBJ2-3	TGCGCCAGCAGCTTGGGGGCAACCTACAGGGTAGATACGCAGTATTTT	CASSLGATYRVDTQYF
.	TRBD1	TRBV19	TRBJ2-7	TGTGCCAGTAGTATAACCGGGACAGGGAACCACGAGCAGTACTTC	CASSITGTGNHEQYF
.	TRBD2	TRBV4-1	TRBJ2-2	TGCGCCAGCAGCCAAGATGACCCGGGAGGCCGGGAGCTGTTTTTT	CASSQDDPGGRELFF
once	TRBD2	TRBV5-1	TRBJ2-7	TGCGCCAGCAGCTTGGGTCTAGCGGGCTTCTACGAGCAGTACTTC	CASSLGLAGFYEQYF
.	TRBD1	TRBV4-3	TRBJ2-1	TGCGCCAGCAGCCAAGAGCCGTCCGGGACAGGGTACAATGAGCAGTTCTTC	CASSQEPSGTGYNEQFF
.	.	TRBV19	TRBJ2-7	TGTGCCAGTAGTACTTTGACCGACTCCTACGAGCAGTACTTC	CASSTLTDSYEQYF
once	.	TRBV5-1	TRBJ1-5	TGCGCCAGCAGCTTGAAAGGCGGGGATGGCAATCAGCCCCAGCATTTT	CASSLKGGDGNQPQHF
.	TRBD1	TRBV6-5	TRBJ1-6	TGTGCCAGCAGTCCGGGACAGGGTGACTCACCCCTCCACTTT	CASSPGQGDSPLHF
.	.	TRBV29-1	TRBJ1-1	TGCAGCGTTGAGGGCAGGGTGGACACTGAAGCTTTCTTT	CSVEGRVDTEAFF
.	.	TRBV19	TRBJ1-6	TGTGCCAGTAGTGCTCAAGGGACCCAAGGTTCACCCCTCCACTTT	CASSAQGTQGSPLHF
.	.	TRBV5-1	TRBJ2-1	TGCGCCAGCAGCTTGGGCGGATACAATGAGCAGTTCTTC	CASSLGGYNEQFF
.	.	TRBV7-2	TRBJ2-3	TGTGCCAGCAGCTTAGCGGCCAAAACAGATACGCAGTATTTT	CASSLAAKTDTQYF
.	.	TRBV5-4	TRBJ1-6	TGTGCCAGCAGGGACGGGAACTATAATTCACCCCTCCACTTT	CASRDGNYNSPLHF
once	.	TRBV6-1	TRBJ2-3	TGTGCCAGCAGTGACCTGTTTTGGGGCACAGATACGCAGTATTTT	CASSDLFWGTDTQYF
.	TRBD1	TRBV29-1	TRBJ1-2	TGCAGCGTTGCAGGGGGCGATGACTATGGCTACACCTTC	CSVAGGDDYGYTF
once	.	TRBV6-5	TRBJ1-1	TGTGCCAGCAGCACTCCCGGAAGGCGGGCTGAAGCTTTCTTT	CASSTPGRRAEAFF
.	.	TRBV28	TRBJ1-2	TGTGCCAGCAGCCGGGGCCTATATGGCTACACCTTC	CASSRGLYGYTF
.	.	TRBV29-1	TRBJ2-6	TGCAGCGCGTACGGGGCCAACGTCCTGACTTTC	CSAYGANVLTF
.	.	TRBV29-1	TRBJ2-1	TGCAGCGCTGAAAGGCCCCCGGATGAGCAGTTCTTC	CSAERPPDEQFF
.	.	TRBV25-1	TRBJ2-6	TGTGCCAGCAGAGACGACCGCTCTGGGGCCAACGTCCTGACTTTC	CASRDDRSGANVLTF
.	.	TRBV1	TRBJ2-5	TGCACCAGCTTTGGGACAGACCTAGAACAAGAGACCCAGTACTTC	CTSFGTDLEQETQYF
.	.	TRBV7-9	TRBJ2-1	TGTGCCACCGAAGGTGGCTCCTCCTACAATGAGCAGTTCTTC	CATEGGSSYNEQFF
.	TRBD1	TRBV10-1	TRBJ1-4	TGCGCCAGCGCCGGCGGGGGACAGGGTGCAACTAATGAAAAACTGTTTTTT	CASAGGGQGATNEKLFF